Listed below are T cell receptor beta chains from one sample, sequenced in a study of cytomegalovirus exposure and HLA in healthy donors. Measured with immunoSEQ multiplex PCR; TCRdb has only the in-frame clones, and not every one. The sample holds over 150,000 clones, approximately 76% seen once. Sequencing was carried out using PBMCs. The receptor set was obtained from a woman aged 18 to 35 in good health and CMV-seropositive. Each CDR3 is given with its conserved first and last residue. Fields, in order: D gene, V gene, clone size, CDR3 length, J gene, CDR3 DNA, CDR3 protein. D genes are given only for firm matches. For some rows the clone size is stated as once, few or many, or as a class when expanded; others skip it.

.	TRBV2	.	16	TRBJ2-1	TGTGCCACCCTGGTGGGGGGACAGAGCTCCTACAATGAGCAGTTCTTC	CATLVGGQSSYNEQFF
TRBD2	TRBV7-3	.	15	TRBJ2-3	TGTGCCAGCAGTTCTAGCGGGGGGGCCGGGGATACGCAGTATTTT	CASSSSGGAGDTQYF
TRBD1	TRBV2	.	12	TRBJ2-7	TGTGCCACCAACAGGGGTTCCTACGAGCAGTACTTC	CATNRGSYEQYF
.	TRBV6-5	.	12	TRBJ1-2	TGTGCCAGCAGCCGGGAGGACTATGGCTACACCTTC	CASSREDYGYTF
.	TRBV7-9	.	13	TRBJ1-1	TGTGCCAGCAGTTACAACCCGAACACTGAAGCTTTCTTT	CASSYNPNTEAFF
TRBD2	TRBV6-5	few	16	TRBJ2-1	TGTGCCAGCAGTTACTCGAGCGGGGGTTCCTACAATGAGCAGTTCTTC	CASSYSSGGSYNEQFF
TRBD2	TRBV7-2	.	14	TRBJ2-3	TGTGCCAGCATCAATAGCGGGGCGGGAGATACGCAGTATTTT	CASINSGAGDTQYF
.	TRBV7-9	.	14	TRBJ2-3	TGTGCCAGTGCCCTGGGCGTCAACACAGATACGCAGTATTTT	CASALGVNTDTQYF
TRBD1	TRBV28	.	16	TRBJ1-5	TGTGCCAGCAGTTTATGGGCAGGGGGGCGGAATCAGCCCCAGCATTTT	CASSLWAGGRNQPQHF
TRBD2	TRBV4-1	.	17	TRBJ2-5	TGCGCCAGCAGCCAAGGGATATGGACTAGCGGGCAAGAGACCCAGTACTTC	CASSQGIWTSGQETQYF
.	TRBV7-3	.	15	TRBJ1-6	TGTGCCAGCAGCTTAATTCCAGGGAATAATTCACCCCTCCACTTT	CASSLIPGNNSPLHF
.	TRBV9	.	16	TRBJ1-6	TGTGCCAGCAGCGTATTTCCCATGGCAGGGAATTCACCCCTCCACTTT	CASSVFPMAGNSPLHF
.	TRBV6-6	.	15	TRBJ2-7	TGTGCCAGCAGTTACTCCGCAGTGGGCTATTACGAGCAGTACTTC	CASSYSAVGYYEQYF
.	TRBV14	.	14	TRBJ1-2	TGTGCCAGCAGCCAAGGGGGAGCAGGCTATGGCTACACCTTC	CASSQGGAGYGYTF
.	TRBV4-3	.	13	TRBJ1-1	TGCGCCAGCTCAATCCGGGCGGGGACTGAAGCTTTCTTT	CASSIRAGTEAFF
.	TRBV5-1	.	14	TRBJ2-5	TGCGCCAGCAGCTTACCCGGAGACCAAGAGACCCAGTACTTC	CASSLPGDQETQYF
.	TRBV9	.	16	TRBJ2-3	TGTGCCAGCAGCGTAGGGAGGGATCGGGCCACAGATACGCAGTATTTT	CASSVGRDRATDTQYF
.	TRBV27	few	16	TRBJ2-6	TGTGCCAGCAGTTTCCTTAGCGACCGGGGGGCCAACGTCCTGACTTTC	CASSFLSDRGANVLTF
TRBD2	TRBV6-6	.	15	TRBJ2-5	TGTGCCAGCAGCCGTCTAGCGGGGGGTCAAGAGACCCAGTACTTC	CASSRLAGGQETQYF
.	TRBV7-9	.	15	TRBJ2-2	TGTGCCAGCAGCTCGCGGAGGGGTTTTACCGGGGAGCTGTTTTTT	CASSSRRGFTGELFF
.	TRBV6-6	.	15	TRBJ1-5	TGTGCCAGCAGTTTACAGGGAGTACGCAATCAGCCCCAGCATTTT	CASSLQGVRNQPQHF
.	TRBV7-2	.	14	TRBJ1-1	TGTGCCAGCAGCTTCCGACGGGAGAACACTGAAGCTTTCTTT	CASSFRRENTEAFF